The sequence of this T cell receptor beta chain was determined in a study of T cells after yellow fever vaccination. Findings and caveats of the study: One caveat is that FACS-sorted repertoires could contain abundant clonotypes contaminating from the bulk population. The appearance of a small share of clonotypes in both CD4 and CD8 compartments was observed.

They built TCR cDNA with 5'RACE template switching, a step that put in a universal primer site and UMIs. TCRdb ran MiXCR on the 5' RACE reads and lists one entry per CDR3 protein. The sample carries hundreds of thousands of distinct CDR3 sequences, about 14% recorded once. A note on this clonotype: Antigen specificity is unknown.

The sequence derives from a man under 40 who received the YFV17D yellow fever vaccine. The sequencing used PBMCs, collected on the day of the yellow fever booster vaccination.

CDR3 coding DNA: TGTGCCAGCAGCCAAGAGCTCGGGAGGGCCTACAATGAGCAGTTCTTC. This sequence encodes CASSQELGRAYNEQFF. V is TRBV3-1 and J is TRBJ2-1; TRBD2 matches 8 bases. After removal of 0 bases from V and 2 bases from J, the junction contained 3 bases not matched to a gene. The CDR3 covers 16 residues. Germline V lookup: CDR1 LGHDT, CDR2 YNNKEL (reference sequence).